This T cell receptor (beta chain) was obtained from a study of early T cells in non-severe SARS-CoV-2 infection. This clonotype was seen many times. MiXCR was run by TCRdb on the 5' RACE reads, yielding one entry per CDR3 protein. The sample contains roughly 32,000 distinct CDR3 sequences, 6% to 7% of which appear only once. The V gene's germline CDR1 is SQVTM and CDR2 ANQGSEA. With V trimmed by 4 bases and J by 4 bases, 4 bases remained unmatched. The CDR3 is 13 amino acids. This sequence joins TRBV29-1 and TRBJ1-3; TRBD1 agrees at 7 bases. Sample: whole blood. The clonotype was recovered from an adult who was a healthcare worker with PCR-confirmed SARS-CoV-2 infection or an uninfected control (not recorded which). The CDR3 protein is CSVGQGTGNTIYF. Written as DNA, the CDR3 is TGCAGCGTTGGACAGGGCACAGGAAACACCATATATTTT.